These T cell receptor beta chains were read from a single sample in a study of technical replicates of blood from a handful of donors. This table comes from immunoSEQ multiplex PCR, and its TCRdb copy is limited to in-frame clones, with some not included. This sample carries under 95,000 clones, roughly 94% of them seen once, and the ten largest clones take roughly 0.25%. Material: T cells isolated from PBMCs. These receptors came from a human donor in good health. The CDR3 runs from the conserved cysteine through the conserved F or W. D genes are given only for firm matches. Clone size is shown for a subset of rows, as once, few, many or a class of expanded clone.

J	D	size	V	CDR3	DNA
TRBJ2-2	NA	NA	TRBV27	CASSRQTNTGELFF	TGTGCCAGCAGTAGACAAACGAACACCGGGGAGCTGTTTTTT
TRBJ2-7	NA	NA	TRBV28	CASSFRLAYALKQYF	TGTGCCAGCAGTTTTAGGCTAGCGTATGCCCTCAAGCAGTACTTC
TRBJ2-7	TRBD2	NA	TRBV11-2	CASSLGWGGYEQYF	TGTGCCAGCAGCCTTGGTTGGGGGGGCTACGAGCAGTACTTC
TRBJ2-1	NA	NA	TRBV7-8	CASSLETRDNEQFF	TGTGCCAGCAGCTTAGAAACGCGAGACAATGAGCAGTTCTTC
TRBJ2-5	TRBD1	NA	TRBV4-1	CASSQAPGGERETQYF	TGCGCCAGCAGCCAAGCCCCAGGGGGCGAAAGGGAGACCCAGTACTTC
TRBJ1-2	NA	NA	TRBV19	CASSIQEGPNYGYTF	TGTGCCAGTAGTATTCAGGAGGGCCCTAACTATGGCTACACCTTC
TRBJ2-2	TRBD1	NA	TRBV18	CASSPPGTGYSTGELFF	TGTGCCAGCTCACCCCCCGGGACAGGGTATTCCACCGGGGAGCTGTTTTTT
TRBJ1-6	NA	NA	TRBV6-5	CASSYYGAEYSPLHF	TGTGCCAGCAGTTACTATGGGGCGGAATATTCACCCCTCCACTTT
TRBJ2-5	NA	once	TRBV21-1	CASSKEGQGVQETQYF	TGTGCCAGCAGCAAAGAGGGACAGGGAGTCCAAGAGACCCAGTACTTC
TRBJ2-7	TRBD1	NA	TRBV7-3	CASSLGTGGGYEQYF	TGTGCCAGCAGCTTAGGGACAGGGGGCGGCTACGAGCAGTACTTC
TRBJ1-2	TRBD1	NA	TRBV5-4	CASSPTGNAGYTF	TGTGCCAGCAGCCCGACAGGGAATGCGGGCTACACCTTC
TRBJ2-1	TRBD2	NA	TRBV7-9	CASSYLSGGQNEQFF	TGTGCCAGCAGCTATCTTAGCGGGGGGCAAAATGAGCAGTTCTTC
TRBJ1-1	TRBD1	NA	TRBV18	CASSPLGQGNTEAFF	TGTGCCAGCTCACCACTGGGACAGGGTAACACTGAAGCTTTCTTT